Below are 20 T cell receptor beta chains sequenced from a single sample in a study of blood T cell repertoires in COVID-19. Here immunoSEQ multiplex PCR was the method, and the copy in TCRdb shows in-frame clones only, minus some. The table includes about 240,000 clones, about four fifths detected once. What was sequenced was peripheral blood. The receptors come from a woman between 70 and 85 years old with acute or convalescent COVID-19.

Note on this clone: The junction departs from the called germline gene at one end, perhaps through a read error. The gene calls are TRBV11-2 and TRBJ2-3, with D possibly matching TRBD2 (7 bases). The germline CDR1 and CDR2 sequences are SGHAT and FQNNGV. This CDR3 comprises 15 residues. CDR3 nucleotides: TGTGCCAGCAGCTTAAGTTGGGGGGGCACGGATACGCAGTATTTT. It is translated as CASSLSWGGTDTQYF.

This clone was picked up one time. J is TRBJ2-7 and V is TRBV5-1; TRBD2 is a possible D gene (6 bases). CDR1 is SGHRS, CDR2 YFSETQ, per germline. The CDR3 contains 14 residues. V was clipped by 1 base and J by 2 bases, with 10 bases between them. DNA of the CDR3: TGCGCCAGCAGCTTGAGACTAGGTGCCTACGAGCAGTACTTC. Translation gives CASSLRLGAYEQYF. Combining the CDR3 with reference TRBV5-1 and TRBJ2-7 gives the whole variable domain KAGVTQTPRYLIKTRGQQVTLSCSPISGHRSVSWYQQTPGQGLQFLFEYFSETQRNKGNFPGRFSGRQFSNSRSEMNVSTLELGDSALYLCASSLRLGAYEQYFGPGTRLTVT.

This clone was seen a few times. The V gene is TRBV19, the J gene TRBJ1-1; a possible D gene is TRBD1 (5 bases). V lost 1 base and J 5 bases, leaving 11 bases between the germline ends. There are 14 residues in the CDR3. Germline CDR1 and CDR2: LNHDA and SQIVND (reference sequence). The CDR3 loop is CASSIGRGMTEAFF. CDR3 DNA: TGTGCCAGTAGTATAGGGAGGGGAATGACTGAAGCTTTCTTT.

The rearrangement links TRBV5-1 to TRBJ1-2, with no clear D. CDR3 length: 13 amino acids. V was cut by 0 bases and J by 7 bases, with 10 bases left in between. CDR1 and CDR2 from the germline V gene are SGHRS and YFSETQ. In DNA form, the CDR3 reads TGCGCCAGCAGCTTGGGGTCGGACTTTGGCTACACCTTC. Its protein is CASSLGSDFGYTF.

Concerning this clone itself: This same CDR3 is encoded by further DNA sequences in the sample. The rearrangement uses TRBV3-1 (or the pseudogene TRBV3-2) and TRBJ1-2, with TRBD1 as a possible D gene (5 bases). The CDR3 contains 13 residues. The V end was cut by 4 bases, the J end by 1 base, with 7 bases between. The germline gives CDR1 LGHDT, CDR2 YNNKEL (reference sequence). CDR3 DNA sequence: TGTGCCAGCAGCCCCGACAGTAACTATGGCTACACCTTC. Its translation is CASSPDSNYGYTF.

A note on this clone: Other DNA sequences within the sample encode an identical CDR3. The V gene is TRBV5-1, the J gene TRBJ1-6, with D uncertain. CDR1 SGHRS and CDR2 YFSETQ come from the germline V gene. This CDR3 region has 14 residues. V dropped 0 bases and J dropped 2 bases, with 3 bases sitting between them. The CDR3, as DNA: TGCGCCAGCAGCTTGGACACCTATAATTCACCCCTCCACTTT. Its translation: CASSLDTYNSPLHF. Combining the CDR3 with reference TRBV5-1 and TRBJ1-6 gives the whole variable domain KAGVTQTPRYLIKTRGQQVTLSCSPISGHRSVSWYQQTPGQGLQFLFEYFSETQRNKGNFPGRFSGRQFSNSRSEMNVSTLELGDSALYLCASSLDTYNSPLHFGNGTRLTVT.

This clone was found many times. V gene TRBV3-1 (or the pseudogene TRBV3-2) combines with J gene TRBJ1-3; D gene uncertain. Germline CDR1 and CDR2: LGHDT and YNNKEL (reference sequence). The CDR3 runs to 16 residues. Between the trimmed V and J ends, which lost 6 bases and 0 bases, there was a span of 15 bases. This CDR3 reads CASSSYGRNSGNTIYF. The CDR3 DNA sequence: TGTGCCAGCAGTTCTTATGGCCGTAACTCTGGAAACACCATATATTTT.

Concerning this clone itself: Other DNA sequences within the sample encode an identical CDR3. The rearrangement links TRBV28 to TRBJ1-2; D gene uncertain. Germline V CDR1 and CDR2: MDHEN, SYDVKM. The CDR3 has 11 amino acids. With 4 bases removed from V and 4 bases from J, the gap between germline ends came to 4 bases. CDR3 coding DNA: TGTGCCAGCAGTTCTCGCTATGGCTACACCTTC. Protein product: CASSSRYGYTF.

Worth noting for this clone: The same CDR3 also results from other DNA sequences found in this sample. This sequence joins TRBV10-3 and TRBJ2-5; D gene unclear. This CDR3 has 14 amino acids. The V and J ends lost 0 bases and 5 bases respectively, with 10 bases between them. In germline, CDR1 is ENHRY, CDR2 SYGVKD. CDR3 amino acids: CAISESFGGETQYF. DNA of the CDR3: TGTGCCATCAGTGAGTCCTTCGGCGGCGAGACCCAGTACTTC.

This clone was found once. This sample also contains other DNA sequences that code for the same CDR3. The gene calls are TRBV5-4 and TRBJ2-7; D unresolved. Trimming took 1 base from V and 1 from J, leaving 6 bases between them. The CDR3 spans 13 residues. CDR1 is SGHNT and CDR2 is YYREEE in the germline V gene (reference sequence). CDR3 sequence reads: CASSLTGSYEQYF. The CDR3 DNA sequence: TGTGCCAGCAGCTTGACCGGTTCCTACGAGCAGTACTTC.

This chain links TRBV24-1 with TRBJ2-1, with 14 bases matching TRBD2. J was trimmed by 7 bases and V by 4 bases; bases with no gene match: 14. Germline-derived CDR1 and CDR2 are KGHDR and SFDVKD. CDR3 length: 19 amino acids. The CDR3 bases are TGTGCCACCAGTGACCCTGGACTAGCGGGGGGTCGGGAAGAAAATGAGCAGTTCTTC. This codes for CATSDPGLAGGREENEQFF.

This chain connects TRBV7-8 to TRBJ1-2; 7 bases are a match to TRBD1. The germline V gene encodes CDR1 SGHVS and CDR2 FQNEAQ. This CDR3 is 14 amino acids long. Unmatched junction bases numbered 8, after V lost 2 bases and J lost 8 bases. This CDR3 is CASSLTGEVYGYTF. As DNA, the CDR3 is TGTGCCAGCAGCTTAACAGGGGAGGTTTACGGCTACACCTTC. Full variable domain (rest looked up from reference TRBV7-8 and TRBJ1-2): GAGVSQSPRYKVAKRGQDVALRCDPISGHVSLFWYQQALGQGPEFLTYFQNEAQLDKSGLPSDRFFAERPEGSVSTLKIQRTQQEDSAVYLCASSLTGEVYGYTFGSGTRLTVV.

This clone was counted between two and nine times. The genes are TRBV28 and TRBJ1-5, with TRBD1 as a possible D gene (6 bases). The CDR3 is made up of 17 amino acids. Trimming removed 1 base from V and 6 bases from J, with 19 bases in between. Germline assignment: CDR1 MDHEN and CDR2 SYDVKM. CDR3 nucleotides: TGTGCCAGCAGTTTATTTTTCGGTGGGGAACAGGGTCAGCCCCAGCATTTT. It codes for CASSLFFGGEQGQPQHF.

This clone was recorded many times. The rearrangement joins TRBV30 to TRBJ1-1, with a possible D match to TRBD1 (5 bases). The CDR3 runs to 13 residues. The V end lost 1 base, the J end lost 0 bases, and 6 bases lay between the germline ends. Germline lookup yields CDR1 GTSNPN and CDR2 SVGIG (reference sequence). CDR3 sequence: CAWSADMNTEAFF. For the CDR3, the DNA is TGTGCCTGGAGTGCGGACATGAACACTGAAGCTTTCTTT. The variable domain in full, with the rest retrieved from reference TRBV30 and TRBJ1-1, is SQTIHQWPATLVQPVGSPLSLECTVEGTSNPNLYWYRQAAGRGLQLLFYSVGIGQISSEVPQNLSASRPQDRQFILSSKKLLLSDSGFYLCAWSADMNTEAFFGQGTRLTVV.

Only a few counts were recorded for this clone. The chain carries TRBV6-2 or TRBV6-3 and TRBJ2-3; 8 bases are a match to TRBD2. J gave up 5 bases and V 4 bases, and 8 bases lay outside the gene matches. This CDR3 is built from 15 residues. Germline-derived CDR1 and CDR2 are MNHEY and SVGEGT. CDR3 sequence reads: CASSSPGGPGDTQYF. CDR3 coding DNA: TGTGCCAGCAGTTCCCCGGGGGGGCCGGGAGATACGCAGTATTTT.

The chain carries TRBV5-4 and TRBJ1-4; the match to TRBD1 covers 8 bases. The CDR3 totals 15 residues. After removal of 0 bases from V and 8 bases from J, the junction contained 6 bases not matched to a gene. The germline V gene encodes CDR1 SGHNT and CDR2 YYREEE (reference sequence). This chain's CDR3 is CASSLGQGAREKLFF. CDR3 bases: TGTGCCAGCAGCTTGGGTCAGGGGGCTAGGGAAAAACTGTTTTTT.

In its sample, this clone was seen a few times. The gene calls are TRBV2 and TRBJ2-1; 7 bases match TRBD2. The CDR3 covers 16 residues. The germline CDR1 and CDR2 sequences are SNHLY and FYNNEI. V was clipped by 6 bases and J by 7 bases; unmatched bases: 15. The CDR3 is CASRKSASRGDNEQFF. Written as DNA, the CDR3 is TGTGCCAGCAGGAAATCGGCCAGCCGGGGGGATAATGAGCAGTTCTTC.

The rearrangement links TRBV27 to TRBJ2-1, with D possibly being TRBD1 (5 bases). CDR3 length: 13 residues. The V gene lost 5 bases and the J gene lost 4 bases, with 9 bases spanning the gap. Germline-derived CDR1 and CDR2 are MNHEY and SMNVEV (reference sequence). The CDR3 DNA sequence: TGTGCCAGCAGTGTAACAGGTTACAATGAGCAGTTCTTC. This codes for CASSVTGYNEQFF.

The CDR3 DNA reads TGTGCCAGCTCGCGAAATCAGGGGAAGGAGGGCTACACCTTC. It codes for CASSRNQGKEGYTF. The V and J genes are TRBV18 and TRBJ1-2, with D perhaps TRBD1 (6 bases). Germline V gives CDR1 KGHSH, CDR2 LQKENI. Trimming removed 6 bases from V and 8 bases from J, with 19 bases in between. This CDR3 comprises 14 residues.

The DNA for the CDR3 is TGTGCCAGCAGTGGGGGACATAGGAGCAATCAGCCCCAGCATTTT. It yields the protein CASSGGHRSNQPQHF. The V and J genes are TRBV6-4 and TRBJ1-5; TRBD1 is a possible D gene (6 bases). In germline, CDR1 is MRHNA, CDR2 SNTAGT. This CDR3 contains 15 residues. V was pared by 4 bases and J by 1 base, with 11 bases between.